A selection of T cell receptor beta chains follows, all from one sample in a study of response to subunit inactivated influenza vaccine. In TCRdb, the RT-PCR reads were re-called with MiXCR into one record per CDR3 protein. The sample contains about 540,000 distinct CDR3 sequences, 20% to 25% of which appear only once. These same records also appear under a second study, on T cells expressing NK-cell markers.

The sample was CD4+ T cells sorted from PBMCs, taken about 11 days after vaccination. The receptors were sampled from a man in his forties or fifties who received an inactivated influenza vaccine. CDR3s include the opening cysteine and the closing phenylalanine or tryptophan. A D gene is named only where the DNA matches it firmly. Clone size appears in some rows only: once, few, many, or a class for an expanded clone.

clone size | J gene | V gene | D gene | CDR3 protein | CDR3 DNA
NA | TRBJ2-1 | TRBV18 | NA | CASSPWRGPLGEQFF | TGTGCCAGCTCACCATGGCGGGGGCCGTTAGGTGAGCAGTTCTTC
NA | TRBJ2-2 | TRBV3-1 | NA | CASSQGSDTGELFF | TGTGCCAGCAGCCAGGGTTCTGACACCGGGGAGCTGTTTTTT
many | TRBJ2-1 | TRBV5-5 | TRBD1 | CASSASITGGDYYNEQFF | TGTGCCAGCAGCGCCTCCATCACAGGGGGAGACTATTACAATGAGCAGTTCTTC
NA | TRBJ2-6 | TRBV7-8 | NA | CANNDGSGANVLTF | TGTGCCAACAACGACGGTTCTGGGGCCAACGTCCTGACTTTC
NA | TRBJ1-5 | TRBV20-1 | NA | CSAQDRNQPQHF | TGCAGTGCCCAGGACAGAAATCAGCCCCAGCATTTT
NA | TRBJ2-2 | TRBV6-1 | NA | CASSIISGAGELFF | TGTGCCAGCAGTATCATTAGCGGAGCCGGGGAGCTGTTTTTT
NA | TRBJ1-5 | TRBV10-2 | NA | CASSDEQGNNQPQHF | TGCGCCAGCAGTGATGAACAGGGAAACAATCAGCCCCAGCATTTT
few | TRBJ1-5 | TRBV7-2 | TRBD1 | CASTDRGQPQHF | TGTGCCAGCACGGACAGGGGTCAGCCCCAGCATTTT
NA | TRBJ2-2 | TRBV5-1 | TRBD2 | CASGGLAGENTGELFF | TGCGCCAGCGGCGGACTAGCGGGAGAAAACACCGGGGAGCTGTTTTTT
NA | TRBJ2-1 | TRBV25-1 | TRBD2 | CASSGRGAYNEQFF | TGTGCCAGCAGTGGCCGGGGGGCCTACAATGAGCAGTTCTTC
many | TRBJ1-4 | TRBV30 | NA | CAGAGDSEKLFF | TGTGCCGGGGCAGGGGATTCTGAAAAACTGTTTTTT
few | TRBJ2-1 | TRBV7-9 | NA | CASSLAWKNDNEQFF | TGTGCCAGCAGCTTAGCGTGGAAAAATGACAATGAGCAGTTCTTC
NA | TRBJ1-1 | TRBV3-1 | NA | CASSRGGWNTEAFF | TGTGCCAGCAGCAGAGGGGGATGGAACACTGAAGCTTTCTTT
NA | TRBJ2-1 | TRBV29-1 | NA | CSVDLAGSSYNEQFF | TGCAGCGTTGACCTGGCGGGGAGCTCCTACAATGAGCAGTTCTTC
few | TRBJ2-2 | TRBV6-1 | NA | CASRLNRVANTGELFF | TGTGCCAGCAGACTAAACAGGGTAGCGAACACCGGGGAGCTGTTTTTT
NA | TRBJ1-5 | TRBV7-2 | NA | CASSLAQGGQPQHF | TGTGCCAGCAGCTTAGCCCAGGGTGGTCAGCCCCAGCATTTT
few | TRBJ1-1 | TRBV6-2/TRBV6-3 | TRBD1 | CAIRRTGGMEAFF | TGTGCCATAAGGCGGACAGGGGGCATGGAGGCTTTCTTT
NA | TRBJ2-1 | TRBV20-1 | NA | CSAPDPSNEQFF | TGCAGTGCTCCGGACCCCTCTAATGAGCAGTTCTTC
few | TRBJ1-2 | TRBV30 | TRBD1 | CAWSAPGQVVPRVDTF | TGTGCCTGGAGTGCCCCGGGACAGGTAGTTCCCCGAGTAGACACCTTC
NA | TRBJ1-1 | TRBV29-1 | NA | CSGEYRADTEAFF | TGCAGCGGTGAGTACAGGGCGGACACTGAAGCTTTCTTT
NA | TRBJ2-7 | TRBV11-2 | NA | CASSPGQGLASGRMEQYF | TGTGCCAGCAGCCCGGGACAGGGGCTGGCTAGCGGGAGGATGGAGCAGTACTTC
NA | TRBJ2-1 | TRBV9 | TRBD2 | CASSAGLAGGEQFF | TGTGCCAGCAGCGCGGGACTAGCGGGAGGTGAGCAGTTCTTC
NA | TRBJ2-5 | TRBV5-1 | TRBD1 | CASSIGTGQETQYF | TGCGCCAGCAGCATAGGGACAGGACAGGAGACCCAGTACTTC
few | TRBJ2-7 | TRBV10-2 | TRBD2 | CASISGGYSYEQYF | TGCGCCAGCATAAGCGGGGGGTACTCCTACGAGCAGTACTTC
few | TRBJ2-3 | TRBV6-5 | TRBD2 | CASSYSNRGLAGGTQYF | TGTGCCAGCAGTTACTCGAACCGGGGACTAGCGGGAGGGACGCAGTATTTT
many | TRBJ2-7 | TRBV5-1 | TRBD1 | CASSTPGTGIYEQYF | TGCGCCAGCAGTACCCCCGGGACAGGGATTTACGAGCAGTACTTC
NA | TRBJ2-1 | TRBV10-3 | TRBD1 | CAISESWDRGRNEQFF | TGTGCCATCAGTGAGTCGTGGGACAGGGGGCGTAATGAGCAGTTCTTC
few | TRBJ2-3 | TRBV7-9 | NA | CASQAGSTDTQYF | TGTGCCTCCCAAGCGGGCAGCACAGATACGCAGTATTTT
NA | TRBJ1-6 | TRBV4-3 | NA | CASSQDPQFPLHF | TGCGCCAGCAGCCAAGATCCACAGTTCCCCCTCCACTTT
few | TRBJ1-5 | TRBV7-2 | TRBD1 | CASSKDRGNQPQHF | TGTGCCAGCAGCAAGGACAGGGGCAATCAGCCCCAGCATTTT
NA | TRBJ2-2 | TRBV7-8 | NA | CASRSGTTNTGELFF | TGTGCCAGCAGATCAGGGACGACGAACACCGGGGAGCTGTTTTTT
few | TRBJ1-5 | TRBV5-1 | NA | CASSTGPRAGSNQPQHF | TGCGCCAGCAGCACCGGGCCCCGGGCCGGTAGCAATCAGCCCCAGCATTTT
NA | TRBJ2-7 | TRBV6-2/TRBV6-3 | TRBD1 | CASTDTPAGGAWEQYF | TGTGCCAGCACCGACACCCCCGCAGGGGGTGCCTGGGAGCAGTACTTC